This T cell receptor beta chain derives from a study of T cell responses to AZD1222 COVID-19 vaccine. The CDR3 contains 14 residues. CDR1 is MNHEY and CDR2 is SMNVEV in the germline V gene (reference sequence). The J segment lost 3 bases and the V segment lost 6 bases, leaving 2 bases of the junction unmatched. The repertoire was sequenced with immunoSEQ multiplex PCR; TCRdb's copy has only in-frame clones and lacks some. The table has more than 150,000 clones, approximately 94% seen once; the top ten hold over 7.5%. The clonotype originates from an adult in good health. The material was peripheral blood, obtained on day 0 of AZD1222 vaccination. This rearrangement joins TRBV27 to TRBJ2-1; TRBD2 aligns across 10 bases. In DNA form, the CDR3 reads TGTGCCAGCAGCGGACTAGCGGACTACAATGAGCAGTTCTTC. Its translation: CASSGLADYNEQFF.